This T cell receptor beta chain was sequenced during a study of T cells in Graves' hyperthyroidism and ophthalmopathy. In the case of this clonotype: What it recognizes is unknown.

It was RNA transcripts that yielded the amplified TCR beta CDR3 regions. TCR CDR3 underwent first-round RT-PCR with the HTBI primer set. From the multiplex PCR reads, TCRdb called clonotypes with MiXCR, one entry per CDR3 protein. Of around 760,000 distinct CDR3 sequences in the sample, under 45% are singletons; the top ten hold around 30%. Clinical symptoms, serum thyroxine and TRAb, thyroid ultrasound and orbital computed tomography together formed the diagnostic basis. Notes on the study in general: In the blood, most expanded thyroid clonotypes above 0.001 appeared as well.

This TCR derives from a woman in her thirties or forties with Graves' hyperthyroidism. The sample comprised blood.

In DNA form, the CDR3 reads TGTGCCATCAGTTTGGGTTTCCAGCCCCAGCATTTT. This encodes CAISLGFQPQHF. The V and J genes are TRBV10-3 and TRBJ1-5; no clear D gene. The CDR3 consists of 12 residues. CDR1 is ENHRY and CDR2 is SYGVKD in the germline V gene. Trimming pared 5 bases from V and 7 bases from J, leaving 9 bases between.